A selection of T cell receptor beta chains follows, all from one sample in a study of metastatic and nonmetastatic thyroid tumors. TCRdb re-analyzed the PCR reads using MiXCR. Among some 83,000 clones listed, 9.5% to 15% were seen once. Sequences were obtained from tumor tissue. These receptors were taken from a female donor with papillary thyroid cancer or a benign thyroid nodule (not recorded which). Some clones in this sample may be carry-over from other donors' samples. Both conserved end residues are part of each CDR3. Fields, in order: clone size, D gene, J gene, CDR3 length, V gene, CDR3 DNA, CDR3 protein. The D gene is left open where the match is weak. Clone size, where shown, is once, few, many, or a class for clones that have expanded.

>few|NA|TRBJ2-5|11|TRBV5-4
TGTGCCAGCAGCTCCGGGGAGACCCAGTACTTC
CASSSGETQYF
>many|NA|TRBJ1-1|14|TRBV10-3
TGTGCCATCAGTATTGGAGGTTTGAACACTGAAGCTTTCTTT
CAISIGGLNTEAFF
>many|NA|TRBJ2-7|16|TRBV14
TGTGCCAGCAGCCAAGTTTCGGCAGGAACCTTCTACGAGCAGTACTTC
CASSQVSAGTFYEQYF
>few|NA|TRBJ1-1|14|TRBV18
TGTGCCGGCTCACCTTTGGACGAGAACACTGAAGCTTTCTTT
CAGSPLDENTEAFF
>many|NA|TRBJ2-2|14|TRBV28
TGTGCCAGCAGTTATTACCGCAACACCGGGGAGCTGTTTTTT
CASSYYRNTGELFF
>many|NA|TRBJ1-5|14|TRBV28
TGTGCCAGCAGTGGGGGGGGGGCGGATCAGCCCCAGCATTTT
CASSGGGADQPQHF
>many|TRBD2|TRBJ2-3|17|TRBV19
TGTGCCAGTAGTATCACCGTTGGCGGAAGCGGGGCAGATACGCAGTATTTT
CASSITVGGSGADTQYF
>many|NA|TRBJ2-1|14|TRBV7-8
TGTGCCAGCAGCTTAGGTGGGGGTCAGGGTGAGCAGTTCTTC
CASSLGGGQGEQFF
>NA|TRBD2|TRBJ2-1|18|TRBV20-1
TGCAGTGCTAGAGGGGTAAGGACTAGCGGGGACTCCTACAGTGAGCAGTTCTTC
CSARGVRTSGDSYSEQFF
>many|NA|TRBJ2-7|11|TRBV27
TGTGCCAGCAGTTCCTTCTACGAGCAGTACTTC
CASSSFYEQYF
>many|NA|TRBJ2-6|19|TRBV2
TGTGCCAGCAGTCCACCTTCCGGGACACTCGGGGCTGGGGCCAACGTCCTGACTTTC
CASSPPSGTLGAGANVLTF
>many|NA|TRBJ2-1|13|TRBV6-5
TGTGCCAGCAGTTACTCGGGACCCAAAGGGGCGGTCTTC
CASSYSGPKGAVF
>many|NA|TRBJ2-3|14|TRBV7-9
TGTGCCAGCAGCTTAACAGGCCCCCGCCCTACGCAGTATTTT
CASSLTGPRPTQYF
>many|TRBD2|TRBJ2-1|14|TRBV27
TGTGCCAGCAGTCGGACTAGCGGAGCTAATGAGCAGTTCTTC
CASSRTSGANEQFF
>many|TRBD1|TRBJ1-6|14|TRBV7-3
TGTGCCAGCAGCTGGGACAGCTATAATTCACCCCTCCACTTT
CASSWDSYNSPLHF
>many|NA|TRBJ2-7|14|TRBV5-1
TGCGCCAGCAGCTTGGAGGCACTTTTATTCGAGCAGTACTTC
CASSLEALLFEQYF
>many|NA|TRBJ2-7|13|TRBV11-2
TGTGCCAGCAGCTTAAGGAGGACGTACGAGCAGTACTTC
CASSLRRTYEQYF
>NA|TRBD1|TRBJ1-4|15|TRBV7-9
TGTGCCAGCAGCGGGGCCGGACAGGCTAATGAAAAACTGTTTTTT
CASSGAGQANEKLFF
>many|TRBD2|TRBJ2-1|19|TRBV6-1
TGTGCCAGCAGTGAAGGAAGGACTAGCGGGAGGGTGTCCTACAATGAGCAGTTCTTC
CASSEGRTSGRVSYNEQFF
>many|TRBD2|TRBJ2-5|16|TRBV5-1
TGCGCCAGCAGCTTGGGCCTACTAGCGGGAGAAGAGACCCAGTACTTC
CASSLGLLAGEETQYF
>many|TRBD1|TRBJ2-1|15|TRBV5-1
TGCGCCAGCAGCCACCCCGGGACAGGGGAAACTGAGCAGTTCTTC
CASSHPGTGETEQFF
>many|NA|TRBJ1-2|16|TRBV11-2
TGTGCCAGCAGCCCAAACCTGGGGAGGGGAAACTATGGCTACACCTTC
CASSPNLGRGNYGYTF
>many|TRBD1|TRBJ2-7|15|TRBV28
TGTGCCAGCAGCCTTCCGGGACAGGGGTCCTACGAGCAGTACTTC
CASSLPGQGSYEQYF
>NA|NA|TRBJ2-1|16|TRBV11-2
TGTGCCAGCAGCTTAGAGACAGAGGGCCTGTACAATGAGCAGTTCTTC
CASSLETEGLYNEQFF
>once|TRBD1|TRBJ1-1|16|TRBV5-1
TGCGCCAGCAGCTTGGGACAGGGGGCTATAGGCACTGAAGCTTTCTTT
CASSLGQGAIGTEAFF